These 10 T cell receptor beta chains were sequenced from one sample in a study of T cell responses to AZD1222 COVID-19 vaccine. Profiling relied on immunoSEQ multiplex PCR, and the TCRdb table lists in-frame clones only, not all of them. The repertoire has some 74,000 clones, roughly 87% of them found once; the top ten carry roughly 1.2%. This specimen consisted of peripheral blood, obtained 28 days after the second AZD1222 dose. These receptors were obtained from an adult who received the AZD1222 COVID-19 vaccine.

This chain uses TRBV3-1 (or the pseudogene TRBV3-2) with TRBJ2-7; 10 bases are a match to TRBD2. This CDR3 spans 15 amino acids. Per germline, CDR1 LGHDT and CDR2 YNNKEL (reference sequence). The V gene end was trimmed by 2 bases and the J gene end by 4 bases; junction bases not matched to a gene: 5. The CDR3 reads CASSQTTSGAYEQYF. DNA for the CDR3: TGTGCCAGCAGCCAAACAACTAGCGGGGCGTACGAGCAGTACTTC.

The V and J genes are TRBV20-1 and TRBJ1-2; D remains unclear. Germline assignment: CDR1 DFQATT and CDR2 SNEGSKA (reference sequence). With 6 bases removed from V and 5 bases from J, the gap between germline ends came to 10 bases. The CDR3 length is 11 residues. This CDR3 reads CSARKGYGYTF. CDR3 DNA sequence: TGCAGTGCCAGAAAGGGTTATGGCTACACCTTC.

This clone was detected once. This chain connects TRBV15 to TRBJ2-1; no clear D gene. Trimming removed 4 bases from V and 14 bases from J, with 15 bases in between. Germline lookup yields CDR1 LNHNV and CDR2 YYDKDF (reference sequence). CDR3 length equals 12 residues. CDR3 sequence reads: CATSKTNGWEFF. Here the CDR3 DNA reads TGTGCCACCAGCAAAACCAACGGGTGGGAGTTCTTC.

The chain's CDR3 is CASSEYRDSNLSNQPQHF. Written as DNA, the CDR3 is TGTGCCAGCAGTGAGTACCGGGACAGTAACCTGAGCAATCAGCCCCAGCATTTT. V and J are TRBV2 and TRBJ1-5; 7 bases are shared with TRBD1. CDR3 length equals 18 residues. Germline assignment: CDR1 SNHLY and CDR2 FYNNEI. V trimming: 3 bases; J trimming: 1 base; junction bases outside the gene matches: 12. Combining the CDR3 with reference TRBV2 and TRBJ1-5 gives the whole variable domain EPEVTQTPSHQVTQMGQEVILRCVPISNHLYFYWYRQILGQKVEFLVSFYNNEISEKSEIFDDQFSVERPDGSNFTLKIRSTKLEDSAMYFCASSEYRDSNLSNQPQHFGDGTRLSIL.

The chain combines TRBV2 with TRBJ2-1, with TRBD2 identical over 7 bases. The ends lost 3 bases at V and 0 bases at J; junction bases unmatched: 8. This CDR3 is 17 amino acids long. The germline V gene has CDR1 SNHLY and CDR2 FYNNEI. CDR3 residues: CASSDLLAPSSYNEQFF. CDR3 nucleotide sequence: TGTGCCAGCAGTGACTTACTAGCGCCGAGCTCCTACAATGAGCAGTTCTTC.

V and J are TRBV28 and TRBJ2-1, with TRBD2 as a possible D gene (5 bases). CDR1 is MDHEN and CDR2 is SYDVKM in the germline V gene. V was shortened by 3 bases and J by 6 bases, with 18 bases between the two germline ends. The CDR3 totals 16 residues. The CDR3 spells CASSFLLAERVNEQFF. DNA for the CDR3: TGTGCCAGCAGTTTCTTACTGGCGGAGAGGGTCAATGAGCAGTTCTTC.

The rearrangement uses TRBV28 and TRBJ2-1; weak D call: TRBD2 (6 bases). Per the germline V gene, CDR1 is MDHEN and CDR2 is SYDVKM. Between the trimmed V and J ends, which lost 1 base and 9 bases, there was a span of 13 bases. This CDR3 comprises 14 residues. CDR3 sequence: CASSLYRTTGEQFF. The CDR3 region has the DNA TGTGCCAGCAGTTTATACAGGACTACAGGTGAGCAGTTCTTC. The whole variable domain, remainder taken from reference TRBV28 and TRBJ2-1, is DVKVTQSSRYLVKRTGEKVFLECVQDMDHENMFWYRQDPGLGLRLIYFSYDVKMKEKGDIPEGYSVSREKKERFSLILESASTNQTSMYLCASSLYRTTGEQFFGPGTRLTVL.

This clone was seen a handful of times. The chain couples TRBV19 to TRBJ1-5; 8 nucleotides align to TRBD1. Germline trimming cut 1 base from V and 7 bases from J; bases unmatched to any gene: 6. Germline assignment: CDR1 LNHDA and CDR2 SQIVND (reference sequence). The CDR3 contains 15 residues. The CDR3 loop reads CASSIGAGGRQPQHF. The CDR3 coding sequence is TGTGCCAGTAGTATAGGGGCAGGGGGCAGACAGCCCCAGCATTTT.

CDR3 coding DNA: TGTGCCAGCAGCGCAGCGACCCGCACAGATACGCAGTATTTT. It specifies CASSAATRTDTQYF. The chain couples TRBV2 to TRBJ2-3; unclear D gene. The CDR3 sequence is 14 residues long. Germline V gene sequence: CDR1 SNHLY, CDR2 FYNNEI. V shed 6 bases and J shed 1 base, with 11 bases lying between them. Full variable domain (rest looked up from reference TRBV2 and TRBJ2-3): EPEVTQTPSHQVTQMGQEVILRCVPISNHLYFYWYRQILGQKVEFLVSFYNNEISEKSEIFDDQFSVERPDGSNFTLKIRSTKLEDSAMYFCASSAATRTDTQYFGPGTRLTVL.

V is TRBV5-1 and J is TRBJ1-1; 7 bases align to TRBD1. With 1 base clipped from V and 1 base from J, the junction kept 7 bases outside the gene matches. Germline V gene data show CDR1 as SGHRS and CDR2 as YFSETQ. The CDR3 loop spans 16 amino acids. The CDR3 protein is CASSLFTGTENTEAFF. DNA of the CDR3: TGCGCCAGCAGCTTGTTTACCGGGACAGAGAACACTGAAGCTTTCTTT.